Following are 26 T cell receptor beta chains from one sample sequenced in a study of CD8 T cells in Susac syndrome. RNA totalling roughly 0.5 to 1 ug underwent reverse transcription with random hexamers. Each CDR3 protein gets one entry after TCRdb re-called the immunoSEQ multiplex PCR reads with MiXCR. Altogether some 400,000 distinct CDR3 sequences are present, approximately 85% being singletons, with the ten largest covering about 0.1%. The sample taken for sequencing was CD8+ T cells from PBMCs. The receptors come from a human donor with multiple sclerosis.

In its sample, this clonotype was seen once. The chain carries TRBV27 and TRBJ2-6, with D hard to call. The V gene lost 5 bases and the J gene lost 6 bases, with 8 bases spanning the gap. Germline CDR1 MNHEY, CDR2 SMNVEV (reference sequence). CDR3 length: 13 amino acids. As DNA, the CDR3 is TGTGCCAGCAGTCTATTAGAGGCCAACGTCCTGACTTTC. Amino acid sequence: CASSLLEANVLTF.

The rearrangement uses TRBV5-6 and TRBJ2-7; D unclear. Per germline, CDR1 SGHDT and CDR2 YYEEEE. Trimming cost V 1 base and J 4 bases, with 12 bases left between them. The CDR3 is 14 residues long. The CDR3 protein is CASSLPYREYEQYF. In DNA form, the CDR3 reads TGTGCCAGCAGCTTGCCTTACAGAGAATACGAGCAGTACTTC.

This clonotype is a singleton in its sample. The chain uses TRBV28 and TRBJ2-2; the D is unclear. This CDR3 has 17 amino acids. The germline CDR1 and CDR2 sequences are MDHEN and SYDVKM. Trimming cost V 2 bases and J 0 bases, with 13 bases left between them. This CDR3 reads CASSLLDKFANTGELFF. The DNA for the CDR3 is TGTGCCAGCAGTTTACTTGACAAGTTCGCGAACACCGGGGAGCTGTTTTTT.

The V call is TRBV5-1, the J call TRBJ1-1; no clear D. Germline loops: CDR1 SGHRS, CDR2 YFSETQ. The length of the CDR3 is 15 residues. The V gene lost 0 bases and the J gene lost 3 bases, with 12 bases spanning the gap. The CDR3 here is CASSLEGTADTEAFF. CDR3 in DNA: TGCGCCAGCAGCTTGGAGGGTACCGCGGACACTGAAGCTTTCTTT. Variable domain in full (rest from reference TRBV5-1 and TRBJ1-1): KAGVTQTPRYLIKTRGQQVTLSCSPISGHRSVSWYQQTPGQGLQFLFEYFSETQRNKGNFPGRFSGRQFSNSRSEMNVSTLELGDSALYLCASSLEGTADTEAFFGQGTRLTVV.

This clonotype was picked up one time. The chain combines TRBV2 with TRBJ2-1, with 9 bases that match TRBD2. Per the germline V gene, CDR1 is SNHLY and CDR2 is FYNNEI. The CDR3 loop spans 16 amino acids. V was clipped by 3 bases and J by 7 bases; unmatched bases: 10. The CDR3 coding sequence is TGTGCCAGCAGTGACCTCGGAGCGGGGGGCCGTAATGAGCAGTTCTTC. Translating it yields CASSDLGAGGRNEQFF.

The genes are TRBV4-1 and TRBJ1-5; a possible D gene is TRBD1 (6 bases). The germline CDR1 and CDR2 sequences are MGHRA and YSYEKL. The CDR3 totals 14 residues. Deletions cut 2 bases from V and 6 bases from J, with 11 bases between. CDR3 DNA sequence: TGCGCCAGCAGCCAACAACAGGGTAGTCAGCCCCAGCATTTT. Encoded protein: CASSQQQGSQPQHF.

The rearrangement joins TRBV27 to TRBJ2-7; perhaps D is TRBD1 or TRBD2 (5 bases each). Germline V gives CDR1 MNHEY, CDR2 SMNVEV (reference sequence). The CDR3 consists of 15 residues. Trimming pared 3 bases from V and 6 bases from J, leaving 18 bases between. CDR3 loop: CASSLVPQEVREQYF. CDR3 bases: TGTGCCAGCAGTTTGGTTCCACAGGAGGTTCGCGAGCAGTACTTC.

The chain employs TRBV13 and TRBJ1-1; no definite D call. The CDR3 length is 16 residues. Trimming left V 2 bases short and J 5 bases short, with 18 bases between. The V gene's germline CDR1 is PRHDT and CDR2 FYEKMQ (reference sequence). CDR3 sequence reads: CASSLTGEGIWTEAFF. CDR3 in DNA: TGTGCCAGCAGCTTAACTGGGGAGGGAATATGGACTGAAGCTTTCTTT.

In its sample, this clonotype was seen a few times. In DNA form, the CDR3 reads TGTGCCAGCAGTGAACCAGGGGCCACCTACGAGCAGTACTTC. It yields the protein CASSEPGATYEQYF. The chain carries TRBV2 and TRBJ2-7; possibly TRBD1 for D (6 bases). Trimming shortened V by 2 bases and J by 2 bases, and 10 bases separated the two germline ends. Germline V gene data show CDR1 as SNHLY and CDR2 as FYNNEI. This CDR3 has 14 residues.

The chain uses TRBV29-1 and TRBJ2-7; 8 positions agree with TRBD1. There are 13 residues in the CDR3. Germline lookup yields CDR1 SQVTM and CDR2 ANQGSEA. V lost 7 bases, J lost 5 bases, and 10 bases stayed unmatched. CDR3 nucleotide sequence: TGCAGCGCCCGGACAGGGTCAGTCGACGAGCAGTACTTC. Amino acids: CSARTGSVDEQYF.

The CDR3 region is CASSGTANYGYTF. CDR3 DNA: TGTGCCAGCAGTGGGACAGCTAACTATGGCTACACCTTC. The chain has TRBV6-1 and TRBJ1-2, with D tentatively TRBD1 (6 bases). Germline V CDR1 and CDR2: MNHNS, SASEGT. Trimming took off 4 bases at V and 0 bases at J, with 6 bases between the two ends. The CDR3 consists of 13 residues.

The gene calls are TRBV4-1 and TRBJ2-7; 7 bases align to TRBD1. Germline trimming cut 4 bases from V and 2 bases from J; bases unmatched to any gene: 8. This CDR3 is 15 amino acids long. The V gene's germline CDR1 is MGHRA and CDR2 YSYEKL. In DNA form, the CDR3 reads TGCGCCAGCAGCCCGGGACAGTCCAGCGCCTACGAGCAGTACTTC. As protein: CASSPGQSSAYEQYF.

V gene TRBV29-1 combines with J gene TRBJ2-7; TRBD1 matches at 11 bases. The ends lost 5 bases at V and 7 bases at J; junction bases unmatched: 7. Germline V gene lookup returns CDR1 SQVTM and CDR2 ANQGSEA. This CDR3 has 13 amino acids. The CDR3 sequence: CSVIRDRGGEQYF. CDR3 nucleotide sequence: TGCAGCGTTATCCGGGACAGGGGGGGAGAGCAGTACTTC.

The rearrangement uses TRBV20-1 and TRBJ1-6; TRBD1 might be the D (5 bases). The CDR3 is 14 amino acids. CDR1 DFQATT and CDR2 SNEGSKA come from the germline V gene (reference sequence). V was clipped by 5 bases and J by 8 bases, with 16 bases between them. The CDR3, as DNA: TGCAGTGCTTCCTACCGGGGGTTGCATTCACCCCTCCACTTT. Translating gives CSASYRGLHSPLHF.

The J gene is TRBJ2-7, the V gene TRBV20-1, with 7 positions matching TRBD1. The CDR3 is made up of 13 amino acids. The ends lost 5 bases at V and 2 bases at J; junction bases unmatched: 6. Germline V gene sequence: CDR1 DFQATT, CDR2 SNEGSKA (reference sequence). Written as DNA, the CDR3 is TGCAGTGCTCTATCCCAGGGGGCCTACGAGCAGTACTTC. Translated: CSALSQGAYEQYF.

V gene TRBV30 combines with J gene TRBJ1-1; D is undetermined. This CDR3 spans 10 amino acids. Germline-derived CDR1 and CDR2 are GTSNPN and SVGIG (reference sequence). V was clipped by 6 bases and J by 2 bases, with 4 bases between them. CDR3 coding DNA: TGTGCCTGTTATAACACTGAAGCTTTCTTT. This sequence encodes CACYNTEAFF.

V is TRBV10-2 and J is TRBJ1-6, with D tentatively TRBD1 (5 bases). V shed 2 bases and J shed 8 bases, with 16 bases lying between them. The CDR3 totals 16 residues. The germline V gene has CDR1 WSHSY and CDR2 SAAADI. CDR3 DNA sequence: TGCGCCAGCAGTGAGGAGTCGGGGACTAGTTATTCACCCCTCCACTTT. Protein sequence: CASSEESGTSYSPLHF.

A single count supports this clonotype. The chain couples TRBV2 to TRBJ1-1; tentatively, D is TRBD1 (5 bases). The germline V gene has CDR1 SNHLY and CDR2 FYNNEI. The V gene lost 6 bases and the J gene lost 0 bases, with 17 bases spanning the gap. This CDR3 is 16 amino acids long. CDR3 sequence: CASRDPLQVLNTEAFF. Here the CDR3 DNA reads TGTGCCAGCAGAGATCCTTTACAGGTTTTGAACACTGAAGCTTTCTTT.

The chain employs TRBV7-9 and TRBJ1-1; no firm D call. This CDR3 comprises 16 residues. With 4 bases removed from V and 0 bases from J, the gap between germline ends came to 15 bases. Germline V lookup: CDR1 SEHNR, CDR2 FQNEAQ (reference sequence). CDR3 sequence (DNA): TGTGCCAGCAGCTCCCACAGAATGGTAATGAACACTGAAGCTTTCTTT. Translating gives CASSSHRMVMNTEAFF.

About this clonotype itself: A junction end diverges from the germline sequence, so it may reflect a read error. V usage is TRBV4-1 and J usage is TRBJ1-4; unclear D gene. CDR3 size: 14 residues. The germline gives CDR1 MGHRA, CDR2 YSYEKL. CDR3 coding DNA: TGCGCCGGCAGCCAAGAATATTCAGCCGCTCGACTGTTTTTT. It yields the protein CAGSQEYSAARLFF.

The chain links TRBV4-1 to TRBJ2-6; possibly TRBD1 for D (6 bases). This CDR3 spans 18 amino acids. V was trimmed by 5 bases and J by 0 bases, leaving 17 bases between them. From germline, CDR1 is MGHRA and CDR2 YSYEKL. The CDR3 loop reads CASSGLDRKSSGANVLTF. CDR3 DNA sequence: TGCGCCAGCAGCGGTCTCGACAGGAAGAGCTCTGGGGCCAACGTCCTGACTTTC.

The CDR3 sequence: CASSSLAGYLYEQYF. CDR3 in DNA: TGTGCCAGCAGCTCTTTAGCGGGATACCTCTACGAGCAGTACTTC. The chain joins TRBV28 to TRBJ2-7, with 8 bases lining up with TRBD2. In germline, CDR1 is MDHEN, CDR2 SYDVKM. V gave up 6 bases and J gave up 3 bases; unmatched junction bases: 10. The CDR3 is 15 residues long.

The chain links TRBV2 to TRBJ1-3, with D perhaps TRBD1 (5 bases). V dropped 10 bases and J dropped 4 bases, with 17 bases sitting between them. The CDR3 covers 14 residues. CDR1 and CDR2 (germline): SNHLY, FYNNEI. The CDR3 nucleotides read TGTGCCAACTTCGGGGGGAGGGAAGGAAACACCATATATTTT. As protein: CANFGGREGNTIYF.

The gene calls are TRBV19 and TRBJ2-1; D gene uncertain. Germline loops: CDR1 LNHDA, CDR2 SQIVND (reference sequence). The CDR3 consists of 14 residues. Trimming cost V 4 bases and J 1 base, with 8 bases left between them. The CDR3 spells CASSTGPSYNEQFF. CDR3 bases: TGTGCCAGTAGTACCGGACCATCCTACAATGAGCAGTTCTTC.

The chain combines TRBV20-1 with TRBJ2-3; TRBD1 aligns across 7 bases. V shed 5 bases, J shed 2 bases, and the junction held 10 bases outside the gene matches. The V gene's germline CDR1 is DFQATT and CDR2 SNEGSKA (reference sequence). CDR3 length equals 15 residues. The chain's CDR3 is CSAPHGQVYTDTQYF. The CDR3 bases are TGCAGTGCTCCACATGGACAGGTTTACACAGATACGCAGTATTTT.

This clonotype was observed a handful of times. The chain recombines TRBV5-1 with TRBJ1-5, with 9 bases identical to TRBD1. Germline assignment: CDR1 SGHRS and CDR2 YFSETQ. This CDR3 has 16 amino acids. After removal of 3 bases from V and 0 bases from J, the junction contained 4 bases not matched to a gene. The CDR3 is CASSSDRGTSNQPQHF. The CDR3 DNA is TGCGCCAGCAGCTCTGACAGGGGGACTAGCAATCAGCCCCAGCATTTT. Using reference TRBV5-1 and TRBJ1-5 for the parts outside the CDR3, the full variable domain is KAGVTQTPRYLIKTRGQQVTLSCSPISGHRSVSWYQQTPGQGLQFLFEYFSETQRNKGNFPGRFSGRQFSNSRSEMNVSTLELGDSALYLCASSSDRGTSNQPQHFGDGTRLSIL.